The entry below gives a single T cell receptor beta chain sequence along with its context. The sample belongs to a study of blood T cells in healthy people across ages. The ends lost 7 bases at V and 3 bases at J; junction bases unmatched: 14. The CDR3 contains 15 residues. CDR1 and CDR2 from the germline V gene are DFQATT and SNEGSKA (reference sequence). A second PCR, run for roughly 7 to 11 cycles, used a sample-barcoded 5' primer plus a J-beta primer mix. TCRdb independently ran MiXCR on the 5' RACE reads; one entry per CDR3 protein. The sample records roughly 1,700,000 distinct CDR3 sequences, 28% being singletons.

Specimen: blood. The chain couples TRBV20-1 to TRBJ2-7, with 8 bases identical to TRBD2. This sequence was found in a young woman in good health. CDR3 DNA: TGCAGTGTTGGGAGCAGCGGGAGATGGGGCTACGAGCAGTACTTC. Protein product: CSVGSSGRWGYEQYF.